The clone carrying this TCR beta chain was counted a single time. The data derive from a study of CDR3 diversity in severe acne. A single record per CDR3 protein comes from TCRdb applying MiXCR to the PCR reads. The profile covers more than 70,000 distinct CDR3 sequences, with roughly 49% appearing a single time and 11% taken by the ten largest. The V and J ends lost 1 base and 0 bases respectively, with 8 bases between them. There are 15 residues in the CDR3. Germline V gives CDR1 SGHKS, CDR2 YYEKEE (reference sequence). The sample consisted of blood. This sequence originates from a male donor with severe acne vulgaris. The chain carries TRBV5-5 and TRBJ1-5; D ambiguous. The CDR3 region has the DNA TGTGCCAGCAGCTTGCGGGGAAATAGCAATCAGCCCCAGCATTTT. It specifies CASSLRGNSNQPQHF.